Each of the 11 T cell receptor beta chains below was sequenced from the same sample in a study of cytomegalovirus exposure and HLA in healthy donors. The method was immunoSEQ multiplex PCR; TCRdb's version includes in-frame clones alone and lacks a portion of them. This sample has more than 65,000 clones; around 94% occur once, and the top ten carry 0.55% to 0.8%. The source material was PBMCs. These receptors all stem from a man in his late teens or twenties in good health and CMV-seronegative.

The CDR3, as DNA: TGTGCCAGCCAGGACAGGCTGTCGTATAATTCACCCCTCCACTTT. This codes for CASQDRLSYNSPLHF. The chain couples TRBV27 to TRBJ1-6, with 7 bases aligning to TRBD1. CDR1 and CDR2 from the germline V gene are MNHEY and SMNVEV (reference sequence). This CDR3 has 15 residues. J was trimmed by 4 bases and V by 8 bases; bases with no gene match: 8.

V and J are TRBV4-3 and TRBJ2-2; TRBD2 agrees at 8 bases. Germline assignment: CDR1 LGHNA and CDR2 YSLEER. The CDR3 has 18 residues. Trimming cost V 4 bases and J 0 bases; bases outside gene matches: 10. In nucleotides, the CDR3 is TGCGCCAGCAGCCGGGGAATAGCGGGGACCGCGAACACCGGGGAGCTGTTTTTT. It yields the protein CASSRGIAGTANTGELFF.

This chain connects TRBV7-3 to TRBJ1-2; 10 nucleotides align to TRBD1. J gave up 3 bases and V 0 bases, and 1 base lay outside the gene matches. The CDR3 has 15 residues. Germline loops: CDR1 SGHTA, CDR2 FQGTGA. CDR3 protein: CASSLTGTGDYGYTF. CDR3 bases: TGTGCCAGCAGCTTAACGGGGACAGGGGACTATGGCTACACCTTC.

This sequence joins TRBV7-8 and TRBJ2-5; tentative D call: TRBD2 (5 bases). The CDR3 has 13 amino acids. Trimming removed 1 base at V and 6 bases at J, with 9 bases between. Germline V gene lookup returns CDR1 SGHVS and CDR2 FQNEAQ. In DNA form, the CDR3 reads TGTGCCAGCAGCTTAGGGAGGTCCCAGACCCAGTACTTC. Encoded protein: CASSLGRSQTQYF. The variable domain in full, completed from reference TRBV7-8 and TRBJ2-5, reads GAGVSQSPRYKVAKRGQDVALRCDPISGHVSLFWYQQALGQGPEFLTYFQNEAQLDKSGLPSDRFFAERPEGSVSTLKIQRTQQEDSAVYLCASSLGRSQTQYFGPGTRLLVL.

The chain combines TRBV2 with TRBJ2-2; 8 nucleotides match TRBD2. The germline gives CDR1 SNHLY, CDR2 FYNNEI. V dropped 10 bases and J dropped 7; count of bases not matched to a gene: 11. The CDR3 extends over 14 amino acids. The CDR3 coding sequence is TGTGCCACCCGCCGGGGGGGAAGGGACGGGGAGCTGTTTTTT. Amino acid sequence: CATRRGGRDGELFF. Full variable domain (outside the CDR3, taken from reference TRBV2 and TRBJ2-2): EPEVTQTPSHQVTQMGQEVILRCVPISNHLYFYWYRQILGQKVEFLVSFYNNEISEKSEIFDDQFSVERPDGSNFTLKIRSTKLEDSAMYFCATRRGGRDGELFFGEGSRLTVL.

This clone has a handful of counts. This chain links TRBV19 with TRBJ1-2; no reliable D call. The germline gives CDR1 LNHDA, CDR2 SQIVND (reference sequence). This CDR3 region has 13 residues. Trimming removed 7 bases from V and 2 bases from J, with 11 bases in between. Written as DNA, the CDR3 is TGTGCCAGTACGGGCAGGAGGAACTATGGCTACACCTTC. Protein: CASTGRRNYGYTF.

The chain is built from TRBV5-1 and TRBJ2-5; 7 nucleotides line up with TRBD2. Germline V lookup: CDR1 SGHRS, CDR2 YFSETQ. V shed 0 bases, J shed 2 bases, and the junction held 7 bases outside the gene matches. The CDR3 is made up of 16 amino acids. The CDR3 nucleotides are TGCGCCAGCAGCTTGGCCGGACTAGGCGGGCAAGAGACCCAGTACTTC. Its translation: CASSLAGLGGQETQYF.

DNA of the CDR3: TGTGCCAGCAGTTACTCACAGGGGGCTGTCGAGCAGTACTTC. This gives the protein CASSYSQGAVEQYF. This chain uses TRBV6-5 with TRBJ2-7; 9 bases agree with TRBD1. In germline, CDR1 is MNHEY, CDR2 SVGAGI. There are 14 residues in the CDR3. The trim removed 0 bases at V and 6 bases at J, leaving 3 bases unmatched.

The rearrangement uses TRBV7-6 and TRBJ2-1; 7 bases map to TRBD2. The germline CDR1 and CDR2 sequences are SGHVS and FNYEAQ. The V segment lost 1 base and the J segment 4 bases; nucleotides outside the gene matches: 7. This CDR3 is built from 16 residues. Written as DNA, the CDR3 is TGTGCCAGCAGCTTAGGAGGTGGGGGGGGTTACAATGAGCAGTTCTTC. It encodes CASSLGGGGGYNEQFF. Using reference TRBV7-6 and TRBJ2-1 for the parts outside the CDR3, the full variable domain is GAGVSQSPRYKVTKRGQDVALRCDPISGHVSLYWYRQALGQGPEFLTYFNYEAQQDKSGLPNDRFSAERPEGSISTLTIQRTEQRDSAMYRCASSLGGGGGYNEQFFGPGTRLTVL.

CDR3 protein: CASSLRSSGHYEQYF. CDR3 bases: TGTGCCAGCAGCTTAAGGTCTAGCGGTCACTACGAGCAGTACTTC. The rearrangement links TRBV7-2 to TRBJ2-7; 7 nucleotides match TRBD2. Germline CDR1 reads SGHTA; CDR2 reads FQGNSA. The CDR3 has 15 amino acids. V was pared by 2 bases and J by 3 bases, with 7 bases of the junction left unmatched.

V and J are TRBV19 and TRBJ1-4; D gene ambiguous. The CDR3 has 13 residues. Trimming removed 8 bases at V and 4 bases at J, with 11 bases between. Germline-derived CDR1 and CDR2 are LNHDA and SQIVND (reference sequence). The CDR3 is CASYLRVNEKLFF. The CDR3 DNA is TGTGCCAGTTATTTACGGGTTAATGAAAAACTGTTTTTT.